A single sample is the source of the 5 T cell receptor beta chains below, sequenced in a study of Graves' ophthalmopathy and Graves' hyperthyroidism. The authors amplified TCR beta CDR3 regions, and they did so from RNA transcripts for repertoire sequencing. Second-round multiplex PCR came after a first-round RT-PCR that employed HTBI primers. MiXCR, run by TCRdb on the multiplex PCR reads, gives a single entry per CDR3 protein. The sample records about 480,000 distinct CDR3 sequences, about 15% being singletons. The sequencing sample was made of blood. These receptors were collected from a woman in her 30s with Graves' ophthalmopathy.

This clonotype showed up just a few times. The chain has TRBV11-2 and TRBJ1-6, with D tentatively TRBD1 (5 bases). In germline, CDR1 is SGHAT, CDR2 FQNNGV. This CDR3 region has 17 residues. Trimming pared 7 bases from V and 4 bases from J, leaving 20 bases between. DNA for the CDR3: TGTGCCAGCACCGAACTCCCGCGGGGGAGGTATAATTCACCCCTCCACTTT. Encoded protein: CASTELPRGRYNSPLHF.

J is TRBJ2-2 and V is TRBV5-1, with 7 bases lining up with TRBD1. The trim removed 6 bases at V and 9 bases at J, leaving 5 bases unmatched. Germline V gene lookup returns CDR1 SGHRS and CDR2 YFSETQ. The length of the CDR3 is 12 residues. This CDR3 is CASTQGGRELFF. For the CDR3, the DNA is TGCGCCAGCACCCAAGGGGGCCGGGAGCTGTTTTTT.

This clonotype was seen ten or more times. The genes are TRBV6-1 and TRBJ2-5; 7 nucleotides align to TRBD2. V dropped 5 bases and J dropped 5; count of bases not matched to a gene: 8. Germline values: CDR1 MNHNS, CDR2 SASEGT. CDR3 length: 14 residues. CDR3 DNA: TGTGCCAGCAGTCCCTGGGAGGGCTGGGAGACCCAGTACTTC. Translation: CASSPWEGWETQYF.

The rearrangement links TRBV12-3 or TRBV12-4 to TRBJ2-5; D is uncertain. The V end lost 1 base, the J end lost 5 bases, and 8 bases lay between the germline ends. This CDR3 region has 13 residues. The CDR3 DNA follows: TGTGCCAGCAGTTTAGGAGAATGGGAGACCCAGTACTTC. This translates into CASSLGEWETQYF.

The sample holds many counts of this clonotype. The genes are TRBV2 and TRBJ1-5; D is ambiguous. Germline assignment: CDR1 SNHLY and CDR2 FYNNEI. V lost 7 bases and J lost 6, with 13 bases in between. There are 13 residues in the CDR3. The CDR3 loop is CASNGRLTQPQHF. The CDR3 coding sequence is TGTGCCAGCAATGGCAGGTTGACTCAGCCCCAGCATTTT.